This TCR beta chain was profiled in a study of T cell responses to AZD1222 COVID-19 vaccine. About the research overall: Pooled samples include second doses given at about 4 or 12 weeks. Study findings and constraints: Clonal diversity was possibly underestimated, and white British individuals and females predominated among donors. An increase in Spike-specific TCR breadth and depth was observed after two AZD1222 doses.

Only a few counts were recorded for this clone. Its cognate antigen is unknown. Generated by immunoSEQ multiplex PCR, the TCRdb table keeps only in-frame clones and is missing some. The repertoire consists of about 92,000 clones, with under 95% occurring once and the leading ten covering over 20%. The source is an adult in good health. Material: peripheral blood, obtained on day 0 of AZD1222 vaccination.

CDR3 nucleotides: TGTGCCAGCAGTCCCGGGACCTACGAGCAGTACTTC. It codes for CASSPGTYEQYF. This chain links TRBV6-5 with TRBJ2-7; maybe TRBD2 (5 bases). CDR1 and CDR2 (germline): MNHEY, SVGAGI. V lost 5 bases and J lost 2, with 7 bases in between. CDR3 length: 12 residues.